This record covers a single TCR beta chain. This sample is drawn from a study of blood T cell repertoires in COVID-19. Profiled with immunoSEQ multiplex PCR; TCRdb holds only in-frame clones, not every one. This sample yields about 82,000 clones, of which roughly 91% are seen a single time; roughly 1.2% belongs to the top ten. The germline gives CDR1 LGHNA, CDR2 YNFKEQ. Germline trimming cut 5 bases from V and 0 bases from J; bases unmatched to any gene: 4. This CDR3 has 15 residues. V is TRBV4-2 and J is TRBJ2-3, with 8 bases lining up with TRBD2. The sequenced material came from PBMCs or T cells enriched from blood (not recorded which). This receptor was taken from a woman aged 45-60 years with acute COVID-19. CDR3 sequence: CASSGAGVSTDTQYF. The CDR3 nucleotides read TGTGCCAGCAGCGGAGCGGGAGTGAGCACAGATACGCAGTATTTT.